This T cell receptor (beta chain) was identified during a study of T cells in Graves' hyperthyroidism and ophthalmopathy. This clonotype came up many times. TCR beta CDR3 region amplification was performed from RNA transcripts. The HTBI primer set drove a first-round RT-PCR of the TCR CDR3. Each CDR3 protein is one row after TCRdb ran MiXCR on the multiplex PCR reads. The table shows 380,000 or so distinct CDR3 sequences, with about 19% occurring only once. Looked up from germline, CDR1 is SGHRS and CDR2 is YFSETQ. The ends were cut back, 4 bases at V and 1 base at J, with 11 bases in the middle. The CDR3 runs to 15 residues.

This receptor was obtained from a woman between 18 and 30 years old with Graves' hyperthyroidism. Sequencing input: blood. The J gene is TRBJ2-2, the V gene TRBV5-1; D remains ambiguous. The CDR3 bases are TGCGCCAGCAGCCCCTCGATCGGGAACACCGGGGAGCTGTTTTTT. It translates to CASSPSIGNTGELFF.